The clone carrying this TCR beta chain was observed many times. Antigen: not known. The CDR3 is cut off 3 residues early in the read; its end comes from the germline J gene. This CDR3 has 13 residues. Germline V gives CDR1 SGHVS, CDR2 FQNEAQ. Trimming removed 5 bases from V and 5 bases from J; junction bases left unmatched: 2. This sample is drawn from a study of T cell clonality in common variable immunodeficiency. Study results and limitations: CVID subjects had higher TCRbeta clonality than healthy controls, most marked in about a third. Fewer deletions and N-nucleotide insertions were reportedly seen in common variable immunodeficiency TCR beta sequences.

CVID meant reduced serum IgG, IgA and/or IgM plus specific antibody deficiency. Aged roughly 9 to 70 years, CVID subjects averaged about 40 years old. Both groups were predominantly of Caucasian heritage. Some clones are missing from TCRdb's copy, which holds only in-frame ones; the method was immunoSEQ multiplex PCR. The sample was found to contain about 19,000 clones, and every one recurs. The V and J genes are TRBV7-8 and TRBJ2-4, with 8 bases identical to TRBD1. This TCR was recovered from a human donor with common variable immunodeficiency. The source material was peripheral blood mononuclear cells. The sequenced part of the CDR3 DNA is TGTGCCAGCAGCACGACAGGGGAAAACATT. Amino acid sequence: CASSTTGENI. The whole CDR3 protein reads CASSTTGENIQYF.